Included here is one TCR beta chain sequence, with context. CDR3 length: 15 amino acids. The ends lost 0 bases at V and 10 bases at J; junction bases unmatched: 6. In germline, CDR1 is SGHRS, CDR2 YFSETQ. The sample comes from a study of blood T cell repertoires in COVID-19. Across the whole study: Samples came from the United States, Italy and Spain, spanning acute and convalescent COVID-19. Sample material is recorded as cDNA or gDNA derived from T cells, B-cell-depleted T cells, or PBMCs.

Seattle's enrolled individuals joined amid active infection and were then monitored longitudinally. Per the original methods: Researchers report that nucleated cell counts were estimated from reference gene primer amplification. Sequencing was performed with immunoSEQ multiplex PCR; in TCRdb, only in-frame clones are kept and a portion is missing. V and J calls and clone size come straight from that table; D and trimming were deduced from the DNA. The sample carries 70,000 or so clones, 65% to 85% recorded once. The rearrangement uses TRBV5-1 and TRBJ1-6, with TRBD1 identical over 8 bases. Material for sequencing was peripheral blood. This clonotype was sampled from a man aged 55 to 70 with COVID-19, enrolled during active disease. The chain's CDR3 is CASSLEDREKSPLHF. In DNA, the CDR3 is TGCGCCAGCAGCTTGGAGGACAGGGAAAAATCACCCCTCCACTTT.